The 8 T cell receptor beta chains below were found in one sample sequenced in a study of cytomegalovirus exposure and HLA in healthy donors. The primer mix had 60 Vbeta and 13 Jbeta primers. Clones were sequenced by immunoSEQ multiplex PCR, and TCRdb holds only the in-frame ones, with some missing. The data hold 150,000 or so clones, with approximately 80% observed a single time. Sequencing used PBMCs. The receptors derive from a woman aged 45-60 years in good health and CMV-seropositive.

The rearrangement uses TRBV7-6 and TRBJ1-1; no reliable D call. The CDR3 is 14 amino acids. The V end was cut by 1 base, the J end by 2 bases, with 8 bases between. Germline V CDR1 and CDR2: SGHVS, FNYEAQ. CDR3 residues: CASSLGQVNTEAFF. The CDR3, as DNA: TGTGCCAGCAGCTTAGGGCAGGTCAACACTGAAGCTTTCTTT.

The chain uses TRBV10-3 and TRBJ1-4, with D maybe TRBD1 (5 bases). The germline CDR1 and CDR2 sequences are ENHRY and SYGVKD. V was cut by 11 bases and J by 5 bases, with 12 bases left in between. This CDR3 has 12 residues. The CDR3 DNA reads as TGTGCCGCCCGGGGGGTGAATGAAAAACTGTTTTTT. Protein sequence: CAARGVNEKLFF.

The chain couples TRBV4-2 to TRBJ2-7; 8 positions match TRBD2. Germline CDR1 LGHNA, CDR2 YNFKEQ. This CDR3 comprises 15 residues. Germline trimming cut 3 bases from V and 4 bases from J; bases unmatched to any gene: 8. The CDR3 sequence is CASSHGAGEGYEQYF. The CDR3 DNA reads as TGTGCCAGCAGCCACGGAGCGGGAGAAGGATACGAGCAGTACTTC.

This chain links TRBV29-1 with TRBJ1-1; 11 nucleotides line up with TRBD1. Losses at the gene ends were 4 bases for V and 5 bases for J; bases not matched to a gene: 6. The CDR3 runs to 14 residues. The germline V gene encodes CDR1 SQVTM and CDR2 ANQGSEA. CDR3 coding DNA: TGCAGCGTTGTGGACAGGGGGCGGGGGACTGAAGCTTTCTTT. This translates into CSVVDRGRGTEAFF.

The chain is built from TRBV10-3 and TRBJ2-1; 9 bases map to TRBD2. There are 17 residues in the CDR3. Trimming cost V 6 bases and J 4 bases; bases outside gene matches: 13. Germline V gene sequence: CDR1 ENHRY, CDR2 SYGVKD. The CDR3 loop is CAISAPVAGVSYNEQFF. For the CDR3, the DNA is TGTGCCATCAGCGCCCCCGTAGCGGGAGTATCATACAATGAGCAGTTCTTC.

The gene calls are TRBV5-4 and TRBJ1-4, with D uncertain. The V end was cut by 4 bases, the J end by 3 bases, with 10 bases between. Looked up from germline, CDR1 is SGHNT and CDR2 is YYREEE (reference sequence). The CDR3 is 14 residues long. CDR3 residues: CASSLRPSNEKLFF. The CDR3 nucleotides read TGTGCCAGCAGCCTGAGGCCTTCTAATGAAAAACTGTTTTTT. Together with reference TRBV5-4 and TRBJ1-4, the CDR3 gives the full variable domain: ETGVTQSPTHLIKTRGQQVTLRCSSQSGHNTVSWYQQALGQGPQFIFQYYREEENGRGNFPPRFSGLQFPNYSSELNVNALELDDSALYLCASSLRPSNEKLFFGSGTQLSVL.

The CDR3 protein is CASSYQSVYEQYF. In nucleotides, the CDR3 is TGTGCCAGCAGTTACCAGTCAGTTTACGAGCAGTACTTC. V usage is TRBV6-6 and J usage is TRBJ2-7; D unclear. Germline V gene sequence: CDR1 MNHNY, CDR2 SVGAGI (reference sequence). This CDR3 has 13 residues. V was trimmed by 2 bases and J by 4 bases, leaving 9 bases between them.

V is TRBV7-8 and J is TRBJ1-4; D ambiguous. This CDR3 is 14 amino acids long. Germline V gives CDR1 SGHVS, CDR2 FQNEAQ. The germline V and J ends were trimmed by 3 bases and 5 bases, with 10 bases remaining between them. CDR3: CASSFGTENEKLFF. CDR3 in DNA: TGTGCCAGCAGCTTCGGAACAGAGAATGAAAAACTGTTTTTT.